Below, 9 T cell receptor beta chains from the same sample are listed, as sequenced in a study of T cell clonality in common variable immunodeficiency (dated by TCRdb to between 2015 and 2016). Their antigens are not known. The investigation overall reported the following: Fewer deletions and N-nucleotide insertions were reportedly observed in CVID TCRbeta sequences, and highly modified clones with 13 or more V deletions were reportedly absent from CVID TCRbeta sequences.

The method behind the library was the immunoSEQ multiplex PCR assay. Not all clones reach the TCRdb copy of this immuneACCESS table, which keeps in-frame sequences only. Checked studies attribute under half of the gap to unresolved V genes and leave the rest unexplained. The sample has about 42,000 clones on record, with no singletons. Roughly 6% of the sample rests with the top ten. The sample taken for sequencing was peripheral blood mononuclear cells. These receptors were taken from a human donor with common variable immunodeficiency.

Note on this clone: The CDR3 is cut off 3 residues early in the read; its end comes from the germline J gene. This rearrangement joins TRBV7-9 to TRBJ1-4, with no clear D. This CDR3 is 15 amino acids long. Trimming stripped 2 bases from V and 4 bases from J, with 11 bases between. The V gene's germline CDR1 is SEHNR and CDR2 FQNEAQ (reference sequence). CDR3 DNA (partial): TGTGCCAGCAGCTTACAGGATGGTCGTAATGAAAAA. Translated, it gives CASSLQDGRNEK. The whole CDR3 sequence reads CASSLQDGRNEKLFF.

Ten or more counts support this clone. Coverage ceases 3 residues before the CDR3 finishes, and the germline J gene fills in the end. This sequence joins TRBV2 and TRBJ1-2, with 9 bases aligning to TRBD1. The CDR3 is 17 residues long. The germline gives CDR1 SNHLY, CDR2 FYNNEI. The V segment lost 4 bases and the J segment 2 bases; nucleotides outside the gene matches: 11. CDR3: CASSAGQGRSENYGYTF. CDR3 bases read: TGTGCCAGCAGTGCAGGACAGGGGAGAAGTGAGAACTATGGC.

The sample holds many counts of this clone. The read ends 3 residues before the CDR3 terminus; that terminus is restored from the germline J gene. This chain links TRBV5-1 with TRBJ2-2, with D maybe TRBD1 (6 bases). The CDR3 length is 16 residues. CDR1 is SGHRS, CDR2 YFSETQ, per germline. The ends were cut back, 3 bases at V and 2 bases at J, with 14 bases in the middle. CDR3 DNA (partial): TGCGCCAGCAGCTCGACCGGGACACAAAACACCGGGGAG. It codes for CASSSTGTQNTGE. The whole CDR3 reads CASSSTGTQNTGELFF.

This clone has only a few counts. Read coverage stops 3 residues before the CDR3 terminus; the germline J gene supplies the remainder. The chain couples TRBV11-2 to TRBJ1-1; 8 bases line up with TRBD1. This CDR3 spans 14 amino acids. J lost 3 bases, V lost 4 bases, and 4 bases had no gene match. Germline V CDR1 and CDR2: SGHAT, FQNNGV. The CDR3 loop is CASSSGGYYTEAFF. The sequenced part of the CDR3 DNA is TGTGCCAGCAGCTCAGGGGGCTACTACACTGAA.

At least ten counts were recorded for this clone. The sequence runs out 3 residues before the end of the CDR3; the remainder is reconstructed from the germline J gene. The chain employs TRBV18 and TRBJ2-7; 11 bases line up with TRBD1. The V gene's germline CDR1 is KGHSH and CDR2 LQKENI. The CDR3 runs to 15 residues. The ends lost 3 bases at V and 5 bases at J; junction bases unmatched: 6. The CDR3: CASSPGTGGRHEQYF. The covered CDR3 bases are TGTGCCAGCTCACCCGGGACAGGGGGTAGACACGAG.

This clone has just a few counts. The read terminates 3 residues ahead of where the CDR3 ends, so the germline J gene completes it. The rearrangement links TRBV18 to TRBJ1-5; no definite D call. V was clipped by 2 bases and J by 5 bases, with 7 bases between them. Per the germline V gene, CDR1 is KGHSH and CDR2 is LQKENI. The CDR3 is made up of 13 amino acids. CDR3 residues: CASSPETDQPQHF. The CDR3 DNA, read in part, is TGTGCCAGCTCACCAGAAACGGATCAGCCC.

This clone was seen repeatedly, ten times or more. Sequencing ends 3 residues short of the CDR3 end; the germline J gene provides the rest. The rearrangement links TRBV30 to TRBJ2-3; the D gene could be TRBD1 or TRBD2 (5 bases each). The V gene's germline CDR1 is GTSNPN and CDR2 SVGIG (reference sequence). V lost 5 bases and J 2 bases, leaving 14 bases between the germline ends. The CDR3 runs 14 residues. The CDR3 bases that were read are TGTGCCTGGCAGGGTGATCGGGACACAGATACG. Its translation is CAWQGDRDTDT. The full CDR3 reads CAWQGDRDTDTQYF.

As regards this clone: The read ends 3 residues shy of where the CDR3 ends; the end is completed using the germline J gene. J is TRBJ1-1 and V is TRBV19; 7 nucleotides align to TRBD1. J gave up 6 bases and V 1 base, and 11 bases lay outside the gene matches. Germline CDR1 reads LNHDA; CDR2 reads SQIVND (reference sequence). The CDR3 has 16 amino acids. CDR3 DNA, as far as it was read: TGTGCCAGTAGTATAGTTCAACCAGGGGGTGGTCCTGAA. Translating it yields CASSIVQPGGGPE. The entire CDR3 is CASSIVQPGGGPEAFF.

This CDR3 reads CASISIRDRGINVLTF. Incomplete CDR3 DNA: TGTGCCAGCATTTCAATCCGGGACAGGGGGATCAACGTC. The genes are TRBV6-2 or TRBV6-3 and TRBJ2-6, with TRBD1 matching over 11 bases. The CDR3 is cut off 3 residues early in the read; its end comes from the germline J gene. This CDR3 has 16 amino acids. Trimming took 7 bases from V and 9 from J; bases not matched to a gene: 11. Germline V lookup: CDR1 MNHEY, CDR2 SVGEGT.